What follows describes a single TCR beta chain. This clone was recorded only once. What antigen it recognizes has not been identified. No base quality values were provided; no much bigger clone lies one nucleotide off. Each study subject had MCPyV-positive Merkel cell carcinoma confirmed by biopsy and had serum antibodies to T-antigen that tested positive. Genomic DNA was extracted from six adjacent 10-micron frozen tumor sections without cell sorting or culture. Optimal cutting temperature compound was used to freeze tumor biopsy tissue measuring roughly 5 x 5 x 5 mm. In the frozen biopsy, scout sections stained with hematoxylin and eosin confirmed plenty of Merkel cell carcinoma along with infiltrating cells. TRB CDR3 sequencing and data processing of tumor genomic DNA were performed with the immunoSEQ assay. TCRdb took this table from immuneACCESS and kept in-frame rearrangements with V and J called. Such tables lack part of the clones; where checked against another copy, unresolved V genes explain under half of the gap, and the rest is unexplained. Counted in this sample were roughly 14,000 clones; around 74% of them appeared once. The ten largest clones represent about a sixth of the sample.

Deletion took 4 bases off V and 5 bases off J, with a span of 18 bases between the germline ends. In the germline V gene (reference sequence), CDR1 corresponds to MNHEY and CDR2 to SMNVEV. Its CDR3 holds 16 amino acids, cysteine through phenylalanine. Only the CDR3 DNA is retained, 48 bases long and in frame from the first base. This sample stems from a study of T cell repertoires in Merkel cell carcinoma (dated by TCRdb to between 2019 and 2020). Broadly, across the study: Patients who had received intralesional immunotherapy or systemic immune checkpoint blockade prior to the biopsy were excluded. Tetramer sorting, cloning and paired TCR sequencing of expanded tumor-infiltrating lymphocytes were first used to define MCPyV-specific clonotypes. To be included, a subject needed both a diagnosis of MCPyV-positive Merkel cell carcinoma and tumor-infiltrating lymphocytes that had been successfully expanded in vitro. General conclusions and limits of the study: No normal tissue biopsies were studied.

The sample comprised tumor tissue. The clonotype comes from an adult with Merkel cell carcinoma. The chain is assembled from TRBV27 and TRBJ2-1; the D assignment is uncertain and may be TRBD1 or TRBD2, with 5 bases supporting each. Here is the DNA: TGTGCCAGCAGTTCCCCCGCCGGGACCGGGAACAATGAGCAGTTCTTC. The translation is CASSSPAGTGNNEQFF.